One and the same sample provided the 23 T cell receptor beta chains below, sequenced in a study of blood T cell repertoires in COVID-19. The protocol was immunoSEQ multiplex PCR, while the TCRdb copy is restricted to in-frame clones and leaves out a portion. The repertoire has around 70,000 clones, around 93% of them found once; the top ten carry around 4.5%. Sequenced: peripheral blood. These receptor sequences come from a woman in her sixties or seventies with active COVID-19.

This clone was recorded only once. This chain connects TRBV28 to TRBJ1-5; D is ambiguous. Trimming took 7 bases from V and 1 from J, leaving 14 bases between them. Germline loops: CDR1 MDHEN, CDR2 SYDVKM. This CDR3 comprises 15 residues. The CDR3 nucleotides are TGTGCCAGCACCCCCGGCGGGCAGAGCAATCAGCCCCAGCATTTT. Encoded protein: CASTPGGQSNQPQHF. Full variable domain (rest looked up from reference TRBV28 and TRBJ1-5): DVKVTQSSRYLVKRTGEKVFLECVQDMDHENMFWYRQDPGLGLRLIYFSYDVKMKEKGDIPEGYSVSREKKERFSLILESASTNQTSMYLCASTPGGQSNQPQHFGDGTRLSIL.

This CDR3 is CASSLTSTDTQYF. CDR3 nucleotides: TGTGCCAGCAGCCTGACTAGCACAGATACGCAGTATTTT. V usage is TRBV5-4 and J usage is TRBJ2-3; D ambiguous. V was cut by 4 bases and J by 0 bases, with 6 bases left in between. This CDR3 is 13 amino acids long. Germline loops: CDR1 SGHNT, CDR2 YYREEE (reference sequence).

The chain employs TRBV6-5 and TRBJ1-3, with TRBD1 matching 7 bases. CDR1 MNHEY and CDR2 SVGAGI come from the germline V gene. CDR3 size: 16 residues. V gave up 4 bases and J gave up 8 bases; unmatched junction bases: 14. The CDR3 reads CASSLDRRSSGDTIYF. DNA of the CDR3: TGTGCCAGCAGTTTGGACAGGAGATCCTCCGGGGACACCATATATTTT.

The chain carries TRBV19 and TRBJ2-5; 8 bases align to TRBD1. V lost 1 base, J lost 5 bases, and 12 bases stayed unmatched. CDR1 and CDR2 (germline): LNHDA, SQIVND (reference sequence). The CDR3 contains 17 residues. The CDR3 region has the DNA TGTGCCAGTAGTATAGGGGGCCCAGGGGGCGTTCAGGAGACCCAGTACTTC. Amino acid sequence: CASSIGGPGGVQETQYF. Full variable domain (missing parts from reference TRBV19 and TRBJ2-5): DGGITQSPKYLFRKEGQNVTLSCEQNLNHDAMYWYRQDPGQGLRLIYYSQIVNDFQKGDIAEGYSVSREKKESFPLTVTSAQKNPTAFYLCASSIGGPGGVQETQYFGPGTRLLVL.

The rearrangement links TRBV11-2 to TRBJ2-7; 7 nucleotides match TRBD2. This CDR3 has 15 residues. The J segment lost 2 bases and the V segment lost 2 bases, leaving 6 bases of the junction unmatched. Germline V lookup: CDR1 SGHAT, CDR2 FQNNGV. CDR3: CASSLIPAGAYEQYF. CDR3 in DNA: TGTGCCAGCAGCTTAATCCCGGCGGGAGCCTACGAGCAGTACTTC.

To note about this clone: Other DNA sequences in this specimen translate into the identical CDR3. The chain links TRBV5-4 to TRBJ2-5; the D gene is possibly TRBD2 (6 bases). V lost 1 base and J lost 4, with 8 bases in between. This CDR3 has 13 residues. Germline lookup yields CDR1 SGHNT and CDR2 YYREEE (reference sequence). The CDR3 sequence is CASSLQGGETQYF. CDR3 coding DNA: TGTGCCAGCAGCTTGCAGGGAGGAGAGACCCAGTACTTC.

V usage is TRBV7-2 and J usage is TRBJ2-5, with D tentatively TRBD1 (5 bases). The V end was cut by 1 base, the J end by 1 base, with 13 bases between. Germline values: CDR1 SGHTA, CDR2 FQGNSA. This CDR3 contains 16 residues. The CDR3 spells CASSLGPHRGQETQYF. Written as DNA, the CDR3 is TGTGCCAGCAGCTTAGGGCCACATAGGGGCCAAGAGACCCAGTACTTC.

This chain joins TRBV4-2 and TRBJ2-5; D gene ambiguous. In germline, CDR1 is LGHNA, CDR2 YNFKEQ. Trimming pared 1 base from V and 1 base from J, leaving 10 bases between. This CDR3 has 15 amino acids. The CDR3 protein is CASSQVLPSQETQYF. In DNA form, the CDR3 reads TGTGCCAGCAGCCAAGTTCTACCGTCCCAAGAGACCCAGTACTTC.

J is TRBJ2-4 and V is TRBV28; D gene uncertain. Trimming removed 7 bases at V and 4 bases at J, with 8 bases between. The CDR3 has 12 amino acids. Germline V gene sequence: CDR1 MDHEN, CDR2 SYDVKM. The CDR3 DNA reads as TGTGCCAGCAAGACTGGGAAAAACATTCAGTACTTC. This sequence encodes CASKTGKNIQYF.

The rearrangement uses TRBV7-9 and TRBJ2-7, with 9 positions matching TRBD1. The CDR3 is 15 residues long. Per germline, CDR1 SEHNR and CDR2 FQNEAQ (reference sequence). The V and J ends lost 5 bases and 5 bases, in that order; junction bases with no gene match: 10. CDR3 region: CASSPTGTGPDEQYF. The CDR3 DNA sequence: TGTGCCAGCAGCCCAACCGGGACAGGGCCCGACGAGCAGTACTTC. The whole variable domain, filled in from reference TRBV7-9 and TRBJ2-7, reads DTGVSQNPRHKITKRGQNVTFRCDPISEHNRLYWYRQTLGQGPEFLTYFQNEAQLEKSRLLSDRFSAERPKGSFSTLEIQRTEQGDSAMYLCASSPTGTGPDEQYFGPGTRLTVT.

The chain employs TRBV11-2 and TRBJ1-2; a possible D gene is TRBD1 (6 bases). CDR3 length: 14 residues. V was cut by 2 bases and J by 4 bases, with 11 bases left in between. Germline V gene data show CDR1 as SGHAT and CDR2 as FQNNGV. This chain's CDR3 is CASSLQGLGYGYTF. Written as DNA, the CDR3 is TGTGCCAGCAGCTTACAGGGGCTGGGCTATGGCTACACCTTC.

The chain couples TRBV3-1 (or the pseudogene TRBV3-2) to TRBJ2-7, with 10 bases lining up with TRBD2. The CDR3 is 17 amino acids. V lost 1 base and J lost 3; bases outside the gene matches: 9. CDR1 LGHDT and CDR2 YNNKEL come from the germline V gene (reference sequence). CDR3 residues: CASSQGLAGVLVYEQYF. The DNA for the CDR3 is TGTGCCAGCAGCCAAGGGCTAGCGGGAGTTCTTGTCTACGAGCAGTACTTC.

The chain recombines TRBV7-9 with TRBJ2-7, with D unresolved. Germline CDR1 is SEHNR and CDR2 is FQNEAQ (reference sequence). CDR3 length: 13 amino acids. The V gene lost 5 bases and the J gene lost 3 bases, with 11 bases spanning the gap. CDR3 in DNA: TGTGCCAGCAGCCAGGTTGGTTTCTACGAGCAGTACTTC. Encoded protein: CASSQVGFYEQYF.

V gene TRBV18 combines with J gene TRBJ2-7; 8 bases are a match to TRBD1. This CDR3 comprises 15 residues. Germline V gene lookup returns CDR1 KGHSH and CDR2 LQKENI. Losses at the gene ends were 4 bases for V and 3 bases for J; bases not matched to a gene: 8. The CDR3 DNA reads as TGTGCCAGCTCACAATCCCCCGGACAGGGCTACGAGCAGTACTTC. This codes for CASSQSPGQGYEQYF.

The chain joins TRBV28 to TRBJ2-1; D perhaps matches TRBD1 (5 bases). The germline CDR1 and CDR2 sequences are MDHEN and SYDVKM. CDR3 length equals 13 residues. Trimming left V 5 bases short and J 4 bases short, with 9 bases between. The CDR3 protein is CASSQDTYNEQFF. In DNA, the CDR3 is TGTGCCAGCAGTCAGGACACATACAATGAGCAGTTCTTC.

The gene calls are TRBV5-1 and TRBJ2-1; 7 bases match TRBD2. Per the germline V gene, CDR1 is SGHRS and CDR2 is YFSETQ. This CDR3 comprises 14 residues. The V segment lost 4 bases and the J segment 8 bases; nucleotides outside the gene matches: 9. In nucleotides, the CDR3 is TGCGCCAGCAGCCCCCTACTAGCGACCGATGAGCAGTTCTTC. This encodes CASSPLLATDEQFF.

The J gene is TRBJ1-6, the V gene TRBV4-1, with 11 bases matching TRBD1. There are 14 residues in the CDR3. Germline V gene sequence: CDR1 MGHRA, CDR2 YSYEKL. The V and J ends lost 6 bases and 10 bases, in that order; junction bases with no gene match: 5. CDR3 in DNA: TGCGCCAGCAGAGGGGACAGGGGGGGATCACCCCTCCACTTT. Amino acid sequence: CASRGDRGGSPLHF.

The gene calls are TRBV29-1 and TRBJ2-1, with 10 bases that match TRBD2. The CDR3 covers 14 residues. V was pared by 8 bases and J by 4 bases, with 8 bases of the junction left unmatched. Per germline, CDR1 SQVTM and CDR2 ANQGSEA. The CDR3 is CSSPAGGGYNEQFF. CDR3 in DNA: TGCAGCTCCCCAGCGGGAGGGGGTTACAATGAGCAGTTCTTC.

Only one count was recorded for this clone. The chain employs TRBV7-9 and TRBJ1-1, with D perhaps TRBD1 (6 bases). Germline V gene lookup returns CDR1 SEHNR and CDR2 FQNEAQ (reference sequence). The CDR3 is 12 residues long. V was clipped by 3 bases and J by 10 bases, with 12 bases between them. This CDR3 is CASSFSQGVAFF. The DNA for the CDR3 is TGTGCCAGCAGCTTCTCACAGGGAGTAGCTTTCTTT.

This clone was recorded only once. The rearrangement joins TRBV27 to TRBJ1-2; D gene uncertain. V lost 6 bases, J lost 0 bases, and 11 bases lay in between. CDR3 length: 14 amino acids. CDR1 MNHEY and CDR2 SMNVEV come from the germline V gene (reference sequence). DNA of the CDR3: TGTGCCAGCAGCCGAGGAGGAGCTAACTATGGCTACACCTTC. This gives the protein CASSRGGANYGYTF.

The rearrangement uses TRBV30 and TRBJ2-2; weak D call: TRBD2 (7 bases). The CDR3 is 14 amino acids. V shed 3 bases and J shed 5 bases, with 13 bases lying between them. CDR1 is GTSNPN and CDR2 is SVGIG in the germline V gene (reference sequence). CDR3 sequence reads: CAWRRGGYTGELFF. Here the CDR3 DNA reads TGTGCCTGGAGGAGGGGGGGCTATACCGGGGAGCTGTTTTTT.

This chain joins TRBV6-8 and TRBJ2-1; the match to TRBD2 covers 12 bases. V lost 8 bases to trimming and J lost 4 bases; unmatched junction nucleotides: 6. Germline V gives CDR1 MNHGY, CDR2 SAAAGT. This CDR3 contains 15 residues. The CDR3 DNA sequence: TGTGCCAGCGGAACTAGCGGGAGGTCGTACAATGAGCAGTTCTTC. Amino acid sequence: CASGTSGRSYNEQFF.

The chain joins TRBV30 to TRBJ2-1; 7 positions match TRBD2. The length of the CDR3 is 15 residues. V was pared by 8 bases and J by 9 bases, with 19 bases of the junction left unmatched. CDR1 GTSNPN and CDR2 SVGIG come from the germline V gene (reference sequence). CDR3 residues: CALDKDRLAGTEQFF. For the CDR3, the DNA is TGTGCCCTGGATAAGGATCGACTAGCCGGTACTGAGCAGTTCTTC.